The T cell receptor beta chain under discussion was sequenced for a study of cytotoxic CD8 clonotypes in ibrutinib-treated CLL. The wider study: Productive templates averaged 255,043 per sample, and productive rearrangements about 89,000.

TCRdb's copy holds only in-frame clones and misses some; the assay was immunoSEQ multiplex PCR. The sample lists approximately 5,500 clones; around 68% were seen once. V shed 7 bases and J 3 bases; nucleotides not matched to a gene: 8. This CDR3 region has 15 residues. Germline V gene lookup returns CDR1 LNHDA and CDR2 SQIVND (reference sequence). Study-wide findings and caveats: Clonality was elevated at ibrutinib response and had returned toward baseline at progression.

Concerning this clone itself: Its antigen is as yet unknown.

The J gene is TRBJ1-5, the V gene TRBV19, with 8 bases fitting TRBD1. The clonotype was recovered from a human donor with chronic lymphocytic leukemia. The sample in question was PBMCs, obtained before ibrutinib treatment. The CDR3 reads CASKSPDRVNQPQHF. CDR3 nucleotide sequence: TGTGCCAGTAAGTCCCCGGACAGGGTCAATCAGCCCCAGCATTTT.